The 10 T cell receptor beta chains presented below share a single source sample, sequenced in a study of shared clonotypes between healthy human individuals. Generated by immunoSEQ multiplex PCR, the TCRdb table keeps only in-frame clones and is missing some. Here the sample spans some 2,000,000 clones, approximately 94% being singletons. The specimen sequenced was naive CD4+ T cells sorted from blood. As for subset: CD45RA+ positively selected. The receptors stem from a man younger than 35 in good health.

The chain carries TRBV5-4 and TRBJ2-1, with 10 bases that match TRBD2. The germline gives CDR1 SGHNT, CDR2 YYREEE (reference sequence). This CDR3 contains 15 residues. Unmatched junction bases numbered 6, after V lost 2 bases and J lost 7 bases. The CDR3 is CASSLAGGNRNEQFF. The CDR3 DNA reads as TGTGCCAGCAGCTTAGCGGGGGGGAATAGGAATGAGCAGTTCTTC.

The J gene is TRBJ1-4, the V gene TRBV2; D is unclear. Trimming left V 1 base short and J 6 bases short, with 9 bases between. The CDR3 spans 14 residues. Germline V lookup: CDR1 SNHLY, CDR2 FYNNEI. The CDR3 DNA reads as TGTGCCAGCAGTGAAGGGTGGGCAGATGAAAAACTGTTTTTT. This sequence encodes CASSEGWADEKLFF.

The rearrangement links TRBV18 to TRBJ2-6; tentatively, D is TRBD2 (5 bases). The CDR3 contains 16 residues. Trimming cost V 3 bases and J 0 bases, with 9 bases left between them. Germline CDR1 KGHSH, CDR2 LQKENI. CDR3 in DNA: TGTGCCAGCTCACCGGCGGGTCTCTCTGGGGCCAACGTCCTGACTTTC. Protein: CASSPAGLSGANVLTF.

Details on this clone: This may stem from a read error, because a much larger clone lies one nucleotide away. The sample contains more than one DNA sequence encoding this CDR3. This sequence joins TRBV2 and TRBJ1-1, with D uncertain. The CDR3 runs 11 residues. CDR1 and CDR2 from the germline V gene are SNHLY and FYNNEI. Deletions cut 5 bases from V and 0 bases from J, with 1 base between. CDR3 residues: CASSLNTEAFF. CDR3 in DNA: TGTGCCAGCAGTTTGAACACTGAAGCTTTCTTT.

The V gene is TRBV19, the J gene TRBJ1-2; D not certain. The CDR3 has 11 residues. Trimming shortened V by 8 bases and J by 2 bases, and 6 bases separated the two germline ends. Germline values: CDR1 LNHDA, CDR2 SQIVND (reference sequence). The CDR3 DNA is TGTGCCAGTGGGGAGAACTATGGCTACACCTTC. Translation: CASGENYGYTF.

Concerning this clone itself: Other DNA variants within this sample encode the same CDR3. The rearrangement uses TRBV30 and TRBJ2-2, with D perhaps TRBD1 (5 bases). Germline lookup yields CDR1 GTSNPN and CDR2 SVGIG (reference sequence). Trimming stripped 0 bases from V and 5 bases from J, with 10 bases between. The CDR3 length is 14 residues. In nucleotides, the CDR3 is TGTGCCTGGAGTGTACGCAGGGAAACCGGGGAGCTGTTTTTT. Its translation: CAWSVRRETGELFF. The complete variable domain, with remaining parts taken from reference TRBV30 and TRBJ2-2, reads SQTIHQWPATLVQPVGSPLSLECTVEGTSNPNLYWYRQAAGRGLQLLFYSVGIGQISSEVPQNLSASRPQDRQFILSSKKLLLSDSGFYLCAWSVRRETGELFFGEGSRLTVL.

The CDR3 coding sequence is TGCGCCAGCAGCTCGGGACTAGCGGTAAACATTCAGTACTTC. Amino acids: CASSSGLAVNIQYF. The rearrangement joins TRBV5-1 to TRBJ2-4; 11 bases align to TRBD2. The V gene end was trimmed by 3 bases and the J gene end by 6 bases; junction bases not matched to a gene: 2. The germline CDR1 and CDR2 sequences are SGHRS and YFSETQ. CDR3 size: 14 residues.

The V gene is TRBV28, the J gene TRBJ2-3, with 11 nucleotides matching TRBD2. V lost 6 bases, J lost 4 bases, and 6 bases stayed unmatched. The V gene's germline CDR1 is MDHEN and CDR2 SYDVKM. There are 15 residues in the CDR3. In nucleotides, the CDR3 is TGTGCCAGCAGCCCCTCTAGCGGGGGGTCAGATACGCAGTATTTT. Translation gives CASSPSSGGSDTQYF.

This rearrangement joins TRBV5-1 to TRBJ1-1; TRBD1 might be the D (5 bases). Germline V CDR1 and CDR2: SGHRS, YFSETQ. This CDR3 comprises 13 residues. Trimming cost V 0 bases and J 4 bases, with 7 bases left between them. The CDR3 loop reads CASSLADSTEAFF. The CDR3 nucleotides are TGCGCCAGCAGCTTGGCCGACAGCACTGAAGCTTTCTTT.

A remark on this clone: Other DNA sequences of this sample code for an identical CDR3. The J gene is TRBJ2-7, the V gene TRBV15, with 11 bases identical to TRBD2. The V gene end was trimmed by 0 bases and the J gene end by 4 bases; junction bases not matched to a gene: 2. The CDR3 extends over 15 amino acids. Germline V CDR1 and CDR2: LNHNV, YYDKDF (reference sequence). CDR3 in DNA: TGTGCCACCAGCAGAGAACTAGCGGGGGCTTACGAGCAGTACTTC. Translating gives CATSRELAGAYEQYF.